This T cell receptor (beta chain) was captured by sequencing in a study of blood T cell repertoires in COVID-19. TCRdb's copy holds only in-frame clones and misses some; the assay was immunoSEQ multiplex PCR. This sample has under 350,000 clones, with nearly 90% found just once. This TCR derives from a woman aged 60-75 years who had recovered from COVID-19. Sequenced material: PBMCs or T cells enriched from blood (not recorded which).

The CDR3 sequence is CASSFRAVVGNTIYF. The CDR3 region has the DNA TGTGCCAGCAGTTTCAGGGCGGTAGTTGGAAACACCATATATTTT. The chain has TRBV6-6 and TRBJ1-3, with D possibly matching TRBD1 (5 bases). V was trimmed by 4 bases and J by 3 bases, leaving 13 bases between them. The CDR3 extends over 15 amino acids. Germline V gives CDR1 MNHNY, CDR2 SVGAGI (reference sequence).